The rows below give T cell receptor beta chains drawn from one sample of a study of blood T cell repertoires in COVID-19. Some clones are missing from TCRdb's copy, which holds only in-frame ones; the method was immunoSEQ multiplex PCR. This sample has 270,000 or so clones, with roughly 93% found just once. The sample taken for sequencing was PBMCs or T cells enriched from blood (not recorded which). Every receptor here comes from a woman in her thirties or forties with acute COVID-19. Each CDR3 is given with its conserved first and last residue. A D gene is named only where the DNA matches it firmly. Size tells how often a clone was seen (once, few, many) or the class of an expanded clone, and some rows leave it out.

v_gene: TRBV12-3/TRBV12-4
abundance: -
d_gene: -
len: 13
j_gene: TRBJ2-2
CDR3nt: TGTGCCAGCAGTTTTGCGTCAACCGGGGAGCTGTTTTTT
CDR3aa: CASSFASTGELFF

v_gene: TRBV6-5
abundance: -
d_gene: -
len: 15
j_gene: TRBJ2-5
CDR3nt: TGTGCCAGCAGCGCCGGGGAAGCAGGACAAGAGACCCAGTACTTC
CDR3aa: CASSAGEAGQETQYF

v_gene: TRBV12-3/TRBV12-4
abundance: -
d_gene: -
len: 13
j_gene: TRBJ2-5
CDR3nt: TGTGCCAGCAGTGGCGACAGGAGGGAGACCCAGTACTTC
CDR3aa: CASSGDRRETQYF

v_gene: TRBV6-6
abundance: -
d_gene: -
len: 13
j_gene: TRBJ2-3
CDR3nt: TGTGCCAGCAGGATTACTGGCACAGATACGCAGTATTTT
CDR3aa: CASRITGTDTQYF

v_gene: TRBV7-6
abundance: -
d_gene: -
len: 16
j_gene: TRBJ2-5
CDR3nt: TGTGCCAGCAGCTTAGCGGGGGCGGGGGTCCAAGAGACCCAGTACTTC
CDR3aa: CASSLAGAGVQETQYF

v_gene: TRBV6-5
abundance: -
d_gene: -
len: 15
j_gene: TRBJ1-6
CDR3nt: TGTGCCAGCAGTTCGGGAATAGATATGGGTTCACCCCTCCACTTT
CDR3aa: CASSSGIDMGSPLHF

v_gene: TRBV6-6
abundance: -
d_gene: -
len: 17
j_gene: TRBJ2-2
CDR3nt: TGTGCCAGCAGTCCCACCGGTTTGGGGGCAAACACCGGGGAGCTGTTTTTT
CDR3aa: CASSPTGLGANTGELFF

v_gene: TRBV10-3
abundance: -
d_gene: TRBD2
len: 15
j_gene: TRBJ2-3
CDR3nt: TGTGCCATCAGTGCGGGACTAGCGGGCACAGATACGCAGTATTTT
CDR3aa: CAISAGLAGTDTQYF

v_gene: TRBV6-5
abundance: -
d_gene: TRBD2
len: 15
j_gene: TRBJ2-1
CDR3nt: TGTGCCAGCAGTTACGGGACTAGCGGGAGTAATGAGCAGTTCTTC
CDR3aa: CASSYGTSGSNEQFF

v_gene: TRBV4-1
abundance: -
d_gene: -
len: 16
j_gene: TRBJ2-1
CDR3nt: TGCGCCAGCAGCCTCCGGGGGGGACAGGGATACAATGAGCAGTTCTTC
CDR3aa: CASSLRGGQGYNEQFF

v_gene: TRBV5-1
abundance: -
d_gene: -
len: 14
j_gene: TRBJ2-3
CDR3nt: TGCGCCAGCAGAGCTGCGCGGGGCACAGATACGCAGTATTTT
CDR3aa: CASRAARGTDTQYF

v_gene: TRBV3-1/TRBV3-2
abundance: -
d_gene: TRBD2
len: 14
j_gene: TRBJ2-1
CDR3nt: TGTGCCAGCAGCCAACGGGGGGGCCCCAATGAGCAGTTCTTC
CDR3aa: CASSQRGGPNEQFF

v_gene: TRBV28
abundance: -
d_gene: -
len: 17
j_gene: TRBJ2-1
CDR3nt: TGTGCCAGCAGCTCCCCCGTGACATTCCGTGGGGGGAATGAGCAGTTCTTC
CDR3aa: CASSSPVTFRGGNEQFF

v_gene: TRBV2
abundance: -
d_gene: -
len: 14
j_gene: TRBJ1-5
CDR3nt: TGTGCCGGCTCAGGGGAGTATAGCAATCAGCCCCAGCATTTT
CDR3aa: CAGSGEYSNQPQHF

v_gene: TRBV4-2
abundance: once
d_gene: -
len: 15
j_gene: TRBJ2-7
CDR3nt: TGTGCCAGCAGCCGTTACTCAGGGGACTCCTACGAGCAGTACTTC
CDR3aa: CASSRYSGDSYEQYF

v_gene: TRBV19
abundance: -
d_gene: TRBD1
len: 17
j_gene: TRBJ1-1
CDR3nt: TGTGCCAGTAGTATCCTAAACAGGGGCGGTATGAACACTGAAGCTTTCTTT
CDR3aa: CASSILNRGGMNTEAFF

v_gene: TRBV5-1
abundance: -
d_gene: TRBD2
len: 14
j_gene: TRBJ2-1
CDR3nt: TGCGCCAGCAGCTTGGTAGCGGGGAACAATGAGCAGTTCTTC
CDR3aa: CASSLVAGNNEQFF

v_gene: TRBV7-9
abundance: -
d_gene: -
len: 15
j_gene: TRBJ2-2
CDR3nt: TGTGCCAGCAGCAACGGACTGGCGAACACCGGGGAGCTGTTTTTT
CDR3aa: CASSNGLANTGELFF

v_gene: TRBV2
abundance: -
d_gene: TRBD1
len: 14
j_gene: TRBJ1-1
CDR3nt: TGTGCCAGCAGGGACAGGGGGCCTAACACTGAAGCTTTCTTT
CDR3aa: CASRDRGPNTEAFF

v_gene: TRBV2
abundance: -
d_gene: -
len: 12
j_gene: TRBJ2-1
CDR3nt: TGTGCCAGCAGCCGACGACAAAACGGGCAGTTCTTC
CDR3aa: CASSRRQNGQFF

v_gene: TRBV7-2
abundance: few
d_gene: -
len: 11
j_gene: TRBJ2-5
CDR3nt: TGTGCCAGCAGCTCCGGCGGGACCCAGTACTTC
CDR3aa: CASSSGGTQYF

v_gene: TRBV24-1
abundance: -
d_gene: TRBD2
len: 16
j_gene: TRBJ2-3
CDR3nt: TGTGCCACCAGTGATCCTCTAGCGGAAACGACAGATACGCAGTATTTT
CDR3aa: CATSDPLAETTDTQYF

v_gene: TRBV6-2/TRBV6-3
abundance: once
d_gene: TRBD2
len: 15
j_gene: TRBJ2-3
CDR3nt: TGTGCCAGCAGCGATAGCGGGAGGGGGTTAGATACGCAGTATTTT
CDR3aa: CASSDSGRGLDTQYF

v_gene: TRBV19
abundance: -
d_gene: TRBD1
len: 13
j_gene: TRBJ1-5
CDR3nt: TGTGCCAGTAGCCCAGGGACAGGACAGCCCCAGCATTTT
CDR3aa: CASSPGTGQPQHF

v_gene: TRBV28
abundance: -
d_gene: TRBD2
len: 16
j_gene: TRBJ2-3
CDR3nt: TGTGCCAGCAGGTCGACTAGCGGGGGTGTGAGTGATACGCAGTATTTT
CDR3aa: CASRSTSGGVSDTQYF